The rows below give T cell receptor beta chains drawn from one sample of a study of spatial heterogeneity in lung cancer. TCRdb reprocessed the 5' RACE reads via MiXCR and lists one record per CDR3 protein. The sample lists 23,000 or so distinct CDR3 sequences; 6.9% were seen once. This specimen consisted of PBMCs, obtained at surgery. These receptor sequences come from a male donor with early-stage non-small cell lung cancer. The CDR3 runs from the conserved cysteine through the conserved F or W. Fields, in order: D gene, J gene, clone size, V gene, CDR3 DNA, CDR3 protein. A D gene is named only where the DNA matches it firmly. Size values are once, few and many counts, or a class for expanded clones, and some rows have none.

D: -
J: TRBJ1-5
size: many
V: TRBV12-3/TRBV12-4
DNA: TGTGCCAGCAGACAGGGTTGGGACAATCAGCCCCAGCATTTT
CDR3: CASRQGWDNQPQHF

D: -
J: TRBJ2-1
size: many
V: TRBV4-3
DNA: TGCGCCAGCAGCCAGGGGGATTACAATGAGCAGTTCTTC
CDR3: CASSQGDYNEQFF

D: TRBD2
J: TRBJ2-2
size: many
V: TRBV10-3
DNA: TGTGCCATCAGTGGATCGGCTAGCGGGGTCGGGGAGCTGTTTTTT
CDR3: CAISGSASGVGELFF

D: -
J: TRBJ2-5
size: many
V: TRBV20-1
DNA: TGCAGTGCTAGGACCCGTGAGGCCCAGTACTTC
CDR3: CSARTREAQYF

D: -
J: TRBJ2-4
size: -
V: TRBV20-1
DNA: TGCAGTGGACGGACAGACTACCTAAACATTCAGTACTTC
CDR3: CSGRTDYLNIQYF

D: TRBD1
J: TRBJ1-2
size: many
V: TRBV29-1
DNA: TGCAGCGTTGAAAGTGTAGGGGGCCATGGCTACACCTTC
CDR3: CSVESVGGHGYTF

D: TRBD2
J: TRBJ2-1
size: -
V: TRBV20-1
DNA: TGCAGTGCTAGGGGGGAGGATGTAGCGGGAGCCAATGAGCAGTTCTTC
CDR3: CSARGEDVAGANEQFF

D: TRBD1
J: TRBJ1-1
size: many
V: TRBV10-3
DNA: TGTGCCATATCCTTGACAGGGGGCGGTTTTAACACTGAAGCTTTCTTT
CDR3: CAISLTGGGFNTEAFF

D: -
J: TRBJ1-1
size: few
V: TRBV6-5
DNA: TGTGCCAGCGGGATGACAGTTAACACTGAAGCTTTCTTT
CDR3: CASGMTVNTEAFF

D: TRBD2
J: TRBJ2-1
size: -
V: TRBV7-8
DNA: TGTGCCAGCAGCCCAATTAGCGGGAGAAGGAGCTCCTACAATGAGCAGTTCTTC
CDR3: CASSPISGRRSSYNEQFF

D: TRBD1
J: TRBJ2-2
size: -
V: TRBV20-1
DNA: TGCAGTGCTAGAGCCAGGGGGCGGAACACCGGGGAGCTGTTTTTT
CDR3: CSARARGRNTGELFF

D: -
J: TRBJ2-7
size: many
V: TRBV29-1
DNA: TGCAGCGTTGAAGGGGAAGGTTTCCGAGCGCAGTACTTC
CDR3: CSVEGEGFRAQYF

D: -
J: TRBJ1-1
size: many
V: TRBV2
DNA: TGTGCCAGCAGTACGCTGAACACTGAAGCTTTCTTT
CDR3: CASSTLNTEAFF

D: -
J: TRBJ2-2
size: few
V: TRBV20-1
DNA: TGCAGTGCTAGAGATGTCAGGGGGGACGCCGGGGAGCTGTTTTTT
CDR3: CSARDVRGDAGELFF

D: -
J: TRBJ1-5
size: -
V: TRBV28
DNA: TGTGCCAGCAGTTTAGGGCGTCATGGCAATCAGCCCCAGCATTTT
CDR3: CASSLGRHGNQPQHF

D: -
J: TRBJ1-2
size: many
V: TRBV7-9
DNA: TGTGCCAGCAGCTTATTAAGTACAGGGAGGCATGAAGGCTATGGCTACACCTTC
CDR3: CASSLLSTGRHEGYGYTF

D: -
J: TRBJ1-1
size: many
V: TRBV5-1
DNA: TGCGCCAGCAGCTCGATTCCCGGGGCGGTGAACACTGAAGCTTTCTTT
CDR3: CASSSIPGAVNTEAFF

D: -
J: TRBJ2-1
size: -
V: TRBV5-1
DNA: TGCGCCAGCAGTACTAGATTGCATGAGCAGTTCTTC
CDR3: CASSTRLHEQFF

D: -
J: TRBJ2-3
size: few
V: TRBV11-2
DNA: TGTGCCAGCAGCTGGGTAGGCGGGACAGATACGCAGTATTTT
CDR3: CASSWVGGTDTQYF

D: -
J: TRBJ2-7
size: -
V: TRBV20-1
DNA: TGCGGTGCAGAAGCGGAGAGCTCCTACGAGCAGTACTTC
CDR3: CGAEAESSYEQYF

D: -
J: TRBJ1-2
size: medium-sized
V: TRBV20-1
DNA: TGCAGTGCTAGGGACGATTTAAACTATGGCTACACCTTC
CDR3: CSARDDLNYGYTF

D: -
J: TRBJ1-2
size: -
V: TRBV18
DNA: TGTGCCAGCTCACCACCCCCGGCAGCCTATGGCTACACCTTC
CDR3: CASSPPPAAYGYTF

D: -
J: TRBJ1-1
size: many
V: TRBV5-8
DNA: TGTGCCAGCTACCTGACTGAGAACACTGAAGCTTTCTTT
CDR3: CASYLTENTEAFF

D: -
J: TRBJ2-3
size: medium-sized
V: TRBV12-3/TRBV12-4
DNA: TGTGCCAGCAGCTCCCAGGGACATATCACAGATACGCAGTATTTT
CDR3: CASSSQGHITDTQYF

D: TRBD2
J: TRBJ2-5
size: -
V: TRBV19
DNA: TGTGCCAGTAGTAAGAGGGCCGGGACTAGCGGGATACAAGAGACCCAGTACTTC
CDR3: CASSKRAGTSGIQETQYF

D: -
J: TRBJ2-7
size: few
V: TRBV5-1
DNA: TGCGCCAGCAGTATCACAAACGCCGAGCAGTACTTC
CDR3: CASSITNAEQYF

D: TRBD2
J: TRBJ2-7
size: -
V: TRBV20-1
DNA: TGCAGTGCTAGAGCTAGCGGGAGGGCCTTTGAGCAGTACTTC
CDR3: CSARASGRAFEQYF

D: TRBD1
J: TRBJ1-6
size: few
V: TRBV12-3/TRBV12-4
DNA: TGTGCCAGCAGTTCATCAGGGGGAGGTTCCCCCCTCCACTTT
CDR3: CASSSSGGGSPLHF

D: TRBD2
J: TRBJ2-1
size: -
V: TRBV9
DNA: TGTGCCAGCAGCGTAGGAGGGACTAGCGGGAATGAGCAGTTCTTC
CDR3: CASSVGGTSGNEQFF

D: TRBD1
J: TRBJ1-6
size: many
V: TRBV12-3/TRBV12-4
DNA: TGTGCCAGCAGTTTAACAGGGGCCAAAAATTCACCCCTCCACTTT
CDR3: CASSLTGAKNSPLHF

D: -
J: TRBJ2-7
size: many
V: TRBV4-1
DNA: TGCGCCAGCAGCCAAGGAGGGACCTCCTACGAGCAGTACTTC
CDR3: CASSQGGTSYEQYF

D: -
J: TRBJ2-1
size: many
V: TRBV27
DNA: TGTGCCACTCAAAGCTCCTACAATGAGCAGTTCTTC
CDR3: CATQSSYNEQFF

D: -
J: TRBJ2-7
size: many
V: TRBV27
DNA: TGTGCCAGCAGTTTGGCAGTGCGGGCCTCCTACGAGCAGTACTTC
CDR3: CASSLAVRASYEQYF

D: TRBD1
J: TRBJ2-3
size: -
V: TRBV18
DNA: TGTGCCAGCTCCCCGACAGGGGCGGGCACAGATACGCAGTATTTT
CDR3: CASSPTGAGTDTQYF

D: TRBD2
J: TRBJ2-7
size: few
V: TRBV29-1
DNA: TGCAGCGTACCTAGCGGGAGTCGCGAGCAGTACTTC
CDR3: CSVPSGSREQYF

D: -
J: TRBJ2-5
size: many
V: TRBV25-1
DNA: TGTGCCAGCAGTGAATACGGACCCCGCAACCGAGAGACCCAGTACTTC
CDR3: CASSEYGPRNRETQYF

D: -
J: TRBJ1-6
size: medium-sized
V: TRBV10-3
DNA: TGTGCCATCAGTGATGGGGACGGTTCACCCCTCCACTTT
CDR3: CAISDGDGSPLHF

D: -
J: TRBJ2-3
size: many
V: TRBV7-3
DNA: TGTGCCAGCAGCTTAAATAGTGATGCAGATACGCAGTATTTT
CDR3: CASSLNSDADTQYF

D: TRBD2
J: TRBJ2-7
size: many
V: TRBV12-3/TRBV12-4
DNA: TGTGCCAGCAGTATAGAAGAGGGACTAGCGAACTACGAGCAGTACTTC
CDR3: CASSIEEGLANYEQYF

D: -
J: TRBJ2-5
size: -
V: TRBV20-1
DNA: TGCAGTGCCGGAGGGAGAGACCAAGAGACCCAGTACTTC
CDR3: CSAGGRDQETQYF

D: TRBD2
J: TRBJ2-1
size: few
V: TRBV11-2
DNA: TGTGCCAGCAGCTTACGAACAGGACTAGCGATTTCCAATGAGCAGTTCTTC
CDR3: CASSLRTGLAISNEQFF

D: -
J: TRBJ1-1
size: many
V: TRBV29-1
DNA: TGCAGCGTTGAAGAGAGGGGTGCGGGTACTGAAGCTTTCTTT
CDR3: CSVEERGAGTEAFF

D: -
J: TRBJ2-5
size: -
V: TRBV19
DNA: TGTGCCAGTAGTATGGATAATAGGTACCAAGAGACCCAGTACTTC
CDR3: CASSMDNRYQETQYF

D: TRBD2
J: TRBJ2-1
size: medium-sized
V: TRBV28
DNA: TGTGCCACCAACACTCCAAACCCCCTAGCGGGGCAGTTCTTC
CDR3: CATNTPNPLAGQFF

D: -
J: TRBJ2-7
size: -
V: TRBV6-6
DNA: TGTGCCAGCAGTTACGGGCAGTCGAGCTCCTACGAGCAGTACTTC
CDR3: CASSYGQSSSYEQYF

D: TRBD1
J: TRBJ1-4
size: many
V: TRBV2
DNA: TGTGCCAGCAGGGTACAGGGGTCTGGTGAAAAACTGTTTTTT
CDR3: CASRVQGSGEKLFF

D: TRBD1
J: TRBJ2-4
size: few
V: TRBV6-5
DNA: TGTGCCACCAACCCCGGGACAGGAAACATTCAGTACTTC
CDR3: CATNPGTGNIQYF

D: -
J: TRBJ1-5
size: -
V: TRBV2
DNA: TGTGCCAGCAGTTCACAGGCTGCAGGGCAGCCCCAGCATTTT
CDR3: CASSSQAAGQPQHF

D: TRBD1
J: TRBJ1-5
size: many
V: TRBV27
DNA: TGTGCCAGCAGTTTGCCCCGGGACAGCAAAGTAGGGAGCAATCAGCCCCAGCATTTT
CDR3: CASSLPRDSKVGSNQPQHF

D: -
J: TRBJ2-1
size: many
V: TRBV5-1
DNA: TGCGCCAGCAGCTTGAACCTCAATGAGCAGTTCTTC
CDR3: CASSLNLNEQFF

D: -
J: TRBJ1-1
size: many
V: TRBV20-1
DNA: TGCAGTGCTAGAGATATGAACACTGAAGCTTTCTTT
CDR3: CSARDMNTEAFF

D: TRBD2
J: TRBJ2-1
size: few
V: TRBV20-1
DNA: TGCAGTGCTAGAGATCCGGGACTAGAATACAATAAGCAGTTCTTC
CDR3: CSARDPGLEYNKQFF

D: TRBD2
J: TRBJ2-1
size: many
V: TRBV7-8
DNA: TGTGCCAGCAGCTTAGGGCGGGAGAAAGTATCCGAGCAGTTCTTC
CDR3: CASSLGREKVSEQFF

D: TRBD1
J: TRBJ1-6
size: many
V: TRBV4-2
DNA: TGTGCCAGCAGCCAAGCCCTCGGGACAGGGGACTCACCCCTCCACTTT
CDR3: CASSQALGTGDSPLHF

D: -
J: TRBJ1-5
size: many
V: TRBV28
DNA: TGTGCCAGCAGTTTATCTCCCCCAGGACCCAATCAGCCCCAGCATTTT
CDR3: CASSLSPPGPNQPQHF